Shown below are 30 T cell receptor beta chains from a single sample sequenced in a study of cytomegalovirus exposure and HLA in healthy donors (dated by TCRdb to between 2016 and 2019). The protocol used for the library was the immunoSEQ multiplex PCR assay. A mixture of 60 forward primers for TCR Vbeta segments and 13 reverse primers for TCR Jbeta segments was used in the multiplex PCR. The source is immuneACCESS, and TCRdb retained only in-frame sequences with V and J called. Part of the clones is not carried over; for the studies checked, unresolved V genes explain less than half of this, and the remainder is unexplained. This sample holds under 150,000 clones; over 60% were observed only once. The ten most abundant clones make up approximately 2.9% of the sample. Sequences were obtained from PBMCs. The source is a man in his forties in good health and CMV-seropositive.

In this sample, this clone turned up a few times. This chain connects TRBV19 to TRBJ2-2, with D tentatively TRBD2 (6 bases). Germline-derived CDR1 and CDR2 are LNHDA and SQIVND (reference sequence). This CDR3 spans 15 amino acids. With 7 bases removed from V and 1 base from J, the gap between germline ends came to 13 bases. Written as DNA, the CDR3 is TGTGCCAGTATGGAGGGACTGGGGAACACCGGGGAGCTGTTTTTT. Residues: CASMEGLGNTGELFF.

The rearrangement uses TRBV4-2 and TRBJ1-1; D possibly corresponds to TRBD1 (5 bases). Germline V CDR1 and CDR2: LGHNA, YNFKEQ. V lost 4 bases, J lost 1 base, and 13 bases lay in between. The CDR3 length is 15 residues. The CDR3 nucleotides are TGTGCCAGCAGCCCGTCTGGGGCCGAGAACACTGAAGCTTTCTTT. Translated: CASSPSGAENTEAFF.

The CDR3 DNA follows: TGTGCCAGCAGTGAAGCTTCAGGGCCGCACGAGCAGTACTTC. It specifies CASSEASGPHEQYF. The chain is built from TRBV6-1 and TRBJ2-7; possibly TRBD1 for D (5 bases). CDR1 is MNHNS and CDR2 is SASEGT in the germline V gene. Trimming took off 0 bases at V and 5 bases at J, with 11 bases between the two ends. This CDR3 has 14 amino acids.

V is TRBV5-8 and J is TRBJ1-2; maybe TRBD1 (6 bases). CDR1 is SGHTS, CDR2 YDEGEE, per germline. The CDR3 has 14 residues. V lost 4 bases and J lost 4, with 14 bases in between. Here the CDR3 DNA reads TGTGCCAGCAGCCTTCGGACAGCCCTCTATGGCTACACCTTC. Translated, it gives CASSLRTALYGYTF.

This clone was seen a handful of times. This chain connects TRBV5-1 to TRBJ1-1; D gene ambiguous. V was pared by 7 bases and J by 5 bases, with 21 bases between. Per germline, CDR1 SGHRS and CDR2 YFSETQ. The CDR3 is 15 residues long. For the CDR3, the DNA is TGCGCCAGCTGTCCGTCGGGGAACGGGTATACTGAAGCTTTCTTT. Translation: CASCPSGNGYTEAFF.

The rearrangement uses TRBV11-2 and TRBJ2-7; a weak D match, TRBD2 (7 bases). The CDR3 contains 14 residues. V gave up 5 bases and J gave up 5 bases, with 16 bases separating them. The germline CDR1 and CDR2 sequences are SGHAT and FQNNGV. The CDR3 region has the DNA TGTGCCAGCAGCAAAAAGGGGGGGACCGACGAGCAGTACTTC. The encoded protein is CASSKKGGTDEQYF.

This chain uses TRBV11-2 with TRBJ1-1; no firm D call. Trimming left V 4 bases short and J 11 bases short, with 17 bases between. The CDR3 is made up of 13 amino acids. Germline V gene sequence: CDR1 SGHAT, CDR2 FQNNGV. The DNA for the CDR3 is TGTGCCAGCAGCTCCTCTTACGCGCTGATTGCTTTCTTT. Protein sequence: CASSSSYALIAFF. The complete variable domain, with remaining parts taken from reference TRBV11-2 and TRBJ1-1, reads EAGVAQSPRYKIIEKRQSVAFWCNPISGHATLYWYQQILGQGPKLLIQFQNNGVVDDSQLPKDRFSAERLKGVDSTLKIQPAKLEDSAVYLCASSSSYALIAFFGQGTRLTVV.

The chain carries TRBV7-2 and TRBJ2-1; tentatively, D is TRBD2 (6 bases). Looked up from germline, CDR1 is SGHTA and CDR2 is FQGNSA. The CDR3 covers 15 residues. V lost 3 bases, J lost 0 bases, and 9 bases lay in between. This CDR3 reads CASSFFGSSYNEQFF. The CDR3, as DNA: TGTGCCAGCAGCTTCTTCGGGAGCTCCTACAATGAGCAGTTCTTC.

A word on this clone: This sample also contains other DNA sequences that code for the same CDR3. The chain has TRBV9 and TRBJ2-3; TRBD2 agrees at 15 bases. This CDR3 comprises 18 residues. CDR1 is SGDLS and CDR2 is YYNGEE in the germline V gene. J lost 3 bases, V lost 2 bases, and 7 bases had no gene match. CDR3 sequence reads: CASSVNPGLAGGTDTQYF. The CDR3 DNA follows: TGTGCCAGCAGCGTTAACCCGGGACTAGCGGGAGGAACAGATACGCAGTATTTT.

This clone was seen only a few times. The V call is TRBV4-3, the J call TRBJ1-1; D is unresolved. Germline V gives CDR1 LGHNA, CDR2 YSLEER. Trimming stripped 1 base from V and 0 bases from J, with 9 bases between. CDR3 size: 15 residues. DNA for the CDR3: TGCGCCAGCAGCCAAGGTGTAAGAGTGAACACTGAAGCTTTCTTT. Protein product: CASSQGVRVNTEAFF.

This chain joins TRBV4-3 and TRBJ1-2, with D possibly TRBD1 on 5 matching bases. Germline CDR1 LGHNA, CDR2 YSLEER. Trimming left V 0 bases short and J 4 bases short, with 6 bases between. The CDR3 spans 13 residues. For the CDR3, the DNA is TGCGCCAGCAGCCAAGACAGGGTCTATGGCTACACCTTC. Protein product: CASSQDRVYGYTF.

J is TRBJ2-5 and V is TRBV30, with 8 bases lining up with TRBD1. The CDR3 has 14 amino acids. Germline CDR1 reads GTSNPN; CDR2 reads SVGIG (reference sequence). Losses at the gene ends were 0 bases for V and 5 bases for J; bases not matched to a gene: 5. The CDR3 coding sequence is TGTGCCTGGAGTGTACAGGGGGTAGCGGAGACCCAGTACTTC. It yields the protein CAWSVQGVAETQYF.

The CDR3, as DNA: TGTGCCAGCAGTGAAGCAGGGGGCACTGAAGCTTTCTTT. Translated, it gives CASSEAGGTEAFF. The V and J genes are TRBV6-4 and TRBJ1-1; 7 nucleotides agree with TRBD1. This CDR3 has 13 residues. V shed 3 bases and J 4 bases; nucleotides not matched to a gene: 2. CDR1 is MRHNA, CDR2 SNTAGT, per germline.

This chain uses TRBV11-2 with TRBJ2-7, with 9 bases identical to TRBD1. V was pared by 3 bases and J by 7 bases, with 7 bases of the junction left unmatched. From germline, CDR1 is SGHAT and CDR2 FQNNGV. The CDR3 totals 14 residues. CDR3 bases: TGTGCCAGCAGCTTCAACAGGGGGCTGGCTGAGCAGTACTTC. Protein product: CASSFNRGLAEQYF.

This clone was recorded only once. The chain combines TRBV6-1 with TRBJ2-2; TRBD2 matches 7 bases. V dropped 2 bases and J dropped 5; count of bases not matched to a gene: 11. The CDR3 extends over 17 amino acids. Germline CDR1 reads MNHNS; CDR2 reads SASEGT. In nucleotides, the CDR3 is TGTGCCAGCAGTGAAAGAGCTAGCCCCGGGAGGACCGGGGAGCTGTTTTTT. Its translation: CASSERASPGRTGELFF.

CDR3 region: CASSRPTSGRNEQYF. The CDR3 DNA follows: TGTGCCAGCAGCAGACCCACTAGCGGGAGAAACGAGCAGTACTTC. V gene TRBV6-5 combines with J gene TRBJ2-7; 11 bases align to TRBD2. CDR3 length: 15 residues. With V trimmed by 6 bases and J by 5 bases, 9 bases remained unmatched. Looked up from germline, CDR1 is MNHEY and CDR2 is SVGAGI.

The chain recombines TRBV28 with TRBJ1-2; a weak D match, TRBD1 (6 bases). The CDR3 is 15 amino acids. CDR1 is MDHEN, CDR2 SYDVKM, per germline. Trimming cost V 6 bases and J 6 bases, with 20 bases left between them. The CDR3: CASRNPGQGSNGYTF. Here the CDR3 DNA reads TGTGCCAGCAGGAATCCCGGCCAGGGGTCGAATGGCTACACCTTC.

The chain carries TRBV2 and TRBJ2-1; 9 bases are a match to TRBD1. CDR1 is SNHLY and CDR2 is FYNNEI in the germline V gene. V lost 8 bases to trimming and J lost 8 bases; unmatched junction nucleotides: 10. CDR3 length equals 14 residues. Here the CDR3 reads CASRTGTGLDEQFF. In nucleotides, the CDR3 is TGTGCCAGCCGAACCGGGACAGGGCTCGATGAGCAGTTCTTC.

The J gene is TRBJ1-4, the V gene TRBV5-1, with no clear D. Trimming cost V 7 bases and J 0 bases, with 16 bases left between them. Germline V gene lookup returns CDR1 SGHRS and CDR2 YFSETQ. The length of the CDR3 is 16 residues. The CDR3 nucleotides are TGCGCCAGCGGACTGAGCCATCGTTCAACTAATGAAAAACTGTTTTTT. Amino acids: CASGLSHRSTNEKLFF.

The gene calls are TRBV30 and TRBJ1-5; perhaps TRBD1 as D (6 bases). The CDR3 totals 13 residues. Trimming took off 4 bases at V and 3 bases at J, with 10 bases between the two ends. CDR1 is GTSNPN, CDR2 SVGIG, per germline (reference sequence). The CDR3 sequence: CAWTGAVNQPQHF. The DNA for the CDR3 is TGTGCCTGGACAGGGGCGGTCAATCAGCCCCAGCATTTT.

This clone was observed a few times. Other DNA variants within this sample encode the same CDR3. This sequence joins TRBV7-9 and TRBJ1-1; no clear D gene. Germline V lookup: CDR1 SEHNR, CDR2 FQNEAQ (reference sequence). The CDR3 length is 13 residues. Trimming removed 1 base at V and 2 bases at J, with 5 bases between. CDR3 nucleotide sequence: TGTGCCAGCAGCTTAGACAGTAACACTGAAGCTTTCTTT. It is translated as CASSLDSNTEAFF.

This clone was observed a handful of times. The chain has TRBV28 and TRBJ1-2, with TRBD1 as a possible D gene (6 bases). The length of the CDR3 is 14 residues. Trimming removed 6 bases at V and 3 bases at J, with 14 bases between. Germline CDR1 reads MDHEN; CDR2 reads SYDVKM. CDR3 sequence: CASSVTGIHYGYTF. As DNA, the CDR3 is TGTGCCAGCAGCGTAACAGGGATTCACTATGGCTACACCTTC.

V gene TRBV5-1 combines with J gene TRBJ2-1; 14 bases map to TRBD2. The CDR3 loop spans 16 amino acids. The germline V gene encodes CDR1 SGHRS and CDR2 YFSETQ. The J segment lost 7 bases and the V segment lost 4 bases, leaving 7 bases of the junction unmatched. This CDR3 reads CASSVRLAGGGNEQFF. In DNA form, the CDR3 reads TGCGCCAGCAGCGTCCGACTAGCGGGAGGGGGAAATGAGCAGTTCTTC. Full variable domain (remainder filled in from reference TRBV5-1 and TRBJ2-1): KAGVTQTPRYLIKTRGQQVTLSCSPISGHRSVSWYQQTPGQGLQFLFEYFSETQRNKGNFPGRFSGRQFSNSRSEMNVSTLELGDSALYLCASSVRLAGGGNEQFFGPGTRLTVL.

The V call is TRBV9, the J call TRBJ2-1; possibly TRBD1 for D (6 bases). Germline values: CDR1 SGDLS, CDR2 YYNGEE. There are 17 residues in the CDR3. With 3 bases removed from V and 4 bases from J, the gap between germline ends came to 20 bases. The CDR3 protein is CASSATTQGHIYNEQFF. Written as DNA, the CDR3 is TGTGCCAGCAGCGCAACGACCCAGGGACACATTTACAATGAGCAGTTCTTC.

The rearrangement joins TRBV19 to TRBJ2-3; weak D call: TRBD2 (5 bases). This CDR3 has 15 residues. Trimming took off 2 bases at V and 5 bases at J, with 14 bases between the two ends. Germline-derived CDR1 and CDR2 are LNHDA and SQIVND (reference sequence). The CDR3 DNA reads as TGTGCCAGTAGTATACAGCAGGACTCAATAGATACGCAGTATTTT. It codes for CASSIQQDSIDTQYF.

The V and J genes are TRBV28 and TRBJ2-2; D might be TRBD2 (5 bases). Between the trimmed V and J ends, which lost 5 bases and 0 bases, there was a span of 13 bases. Germline V gene data show CDR1 as MDHEN and CDR2 as SYDVKM. This CDR3 is 16 amino acids long. As DNA, the CDR3 is TGTGCCAGCAGTCCGCCCAGCGGACCGAACACCGGGGAGCTGTTTTTT. Translating it yields CASSPPSGPNTGELFF.

This clone was detected a few times. The rearrangement uses TRBV7-6 and TRBJ1-5; D not resolved. Trimming took off 1 base at V and 0 bases at J, with 7 bases between the two ends. The CDR3 is 15 residues long. CDR1 and CDR2 from the germline V gene are SGHVS and FNYEAQ. CDR3 DNA sequence: TGTGCCAGCAGCTTAGAGGCGGATAGCAATCAGCCCCAGCATTTT. Translating it yields CASSLEADSNQPQHF.

The chain couples TRBV28 to TRBJ1-6, with TRBD1 as a possible D gene (5 bases). CDR1 is MDHEN and CDR2 is SYDVKM in the germline V gene. V dropped 6 bases and J dropped 7 bases, with 13 bases sitting between them. The CDR3 has 14 residues. The CDR3 is CASSTRARNSPLHF. As DNA, the CDR3 is TGTGCCAGCAGCACCAGGGCGCGGAATTCACCCCTCCACTTT.

The chain links TRBV6-5 to TRBJ2-7; 11 positions match TRBD2. V shed 7 bases, J shed 2 bases, and the junction held 7 bases outside the gene matches. Germline V gene data show CDR1 as MNHEY and CDR2 as SVGAGI. CDR3 size: 15 residues. CDR3 protein: CASTSGTSGTYEQYF. The CDR3 DNA reads as TGTGCCAGCACCTCCGGGACTAGCGGAACCTACGAGCAGTACTTC.

This sequence joins TRBV4-1 and TRBJ1-2; no firm D call. Per germline, CDR1 MGHRA and CDR2 YSYEKL. CDR3 length equals 15 residues. Trimming removed 3 bases from V and 3 bases from J, with 14 bases in between. The CDR3 loop reads CASSQVGRSDYGYTF. The CDR3 DNA follows: TGCGCCAGCAGCCAGGTTGGCAGGTCGGACTATGGCTACACCTTC.